The next 10 T cell receptor beta chains were all read from a single sample in a study of technical replicates of blood from several donors. Repertoires were generated with immunoSEQ multiplex PCR, while TCRdb's copy carries only in-frame clones and drops some. This table has under 70,000 clones, 80% to 95% appearing once. The specimen sequenced was PBMCs. These receptor sequences come from a human donor in good health. Some clones in this sample may be carry-over from other donors' samples.

This chain joins TRBV2 and TRBJ2-3, with a tentative D call TRBD2 (6 bases). CDR3 length: 14 amino acids. Looked up from germline, CDR1 is SNHLY and CDR2 is FYNNEI. V was pared by 4 bases and J by 4 bases, with 12 bases between. The CDR3 is CASSATRLADTQYF. The CDR3 DNA reads TGTGCCAGCAGTGCCACTCGACTAGCAGATACGCAGTATTTT.

This clone was counted a single time. V gene TRBV4-3 combines with J gene TRBJ1-1; D is possibly TRBD1 (5 bases). The germline gives CDR1 LGHNA, CDR2 YSLEER. This CDR3 has 16 amino acids. Trimming removed 2 bases at V and 6 bases at J, with 19 bases between. CDR3: CASSQLIGRGQPEAFF. For the CDR3, the DNA is TGCGCCAGCAGCCAATTGATCGGAAGGGGCCAGCCTGAAGCTTTCTTT.

CDR3 coding DNA: TGTGCCAGCAGTTTCATAGGGACTAGCGGGAGGGTAGATACGCAGTATTTT. Its translation: CASSFIGTSGRVDTQYF. This rearrangement joins TRBV27 to TRBJ2-3; 16 bases map to TRBD2. The ends lost 3 bases at V and 5 bases at J; junction bases unmatched: 5. Germline V gene lookup returns CDR1 MNHEY and CDR2 SMNVEV (reference sequence). The CDR3 is made up of 17 amino acids.

The genes are TRBV6-1 and TRBJ1-2; a weak D match, TRBD1 (5 bases). This CDR3 has 11 residues. With 9 bases removed from V and 8 bases from J, the gap between germline ends came to 13 bases. Germline CDR1 reads MNHNS; CDR2 reads SASEGT. Here the CDR3 reads CASRSQGGYTF. The CDR3 DNA sequence: TGTGCCAGTCGGTCGCAGGGCGGCTACACCTTC.

This clone was found once. J is TRBJ2-3 and V is TRBV19; tentatively, D is TRBD1 (5 bases). The CDR3 has 14 residues. V dropped 2 bases and J dropped 4 bases, with 10 bases sitting between them. From germline, CDR1 is LNHDA and CDR2 SQIVND (reference sequence). CDR3 DNA sequence: TGTGCCAGTAGTATACAGGGTGGGGCAGATACGCAGTATTTT. Its protein product is CASSIQGGADTQYF.

As concerns this clone: One end of the junction varies from germline; a read error may be responsible. This chain joins TRBV19 and TRBJ2-7; TRBD1 agrees at 7 bases. This CDR3 is 15 amino acids long. Germline CDR1 LNHDA, CDR2 SQIVND (reference sequence). CDR3 nucleotide sequence: TGTGCCAGTAGTACGGTTTCAGGGGGACCTTACGGGCAGTACTTC. This codes for CASSTVSGGPYGQYF.

On this clone itself: The junction departs from the called germline gene at one end, perhaps through a read error. This chain uses TRBV7-3 with TRBJ2-1, with 12 bases lining up with TRBD2. CDR1 and CDR2 from the germline V gene are SGHTA and FQGTGA. CDR3 length equals 18 residues. The CDR3 DNA is TGTGCCGGCAGCTTAGGGCTAGCGGGAGGGAGCATATACAATGAGCAGTTCTTC. Translated, it gives CAGSLGLAGGSIYNEQFF.

This clone showed up just once. The CDR3, as DNA: TGTGCCAGCAGCTTGGGCGGGGGGGCCGATACGCAGTATTTT. Translated, it gives CASSLGGGADTQYF. The chain couples TRBV5-4 to TRBJ2-3, with 9 nucleotides matching TRBD2. V was pared by 0 bases and J by 6 bases, with 2 bases of the junction left unmatched. The CDR3 has 14 residues. Germline V gene sequence: CDR1 SGHNT, CDR2 YYREEE (reference sequence).

V and J are TRBV2 and TRBJ2-7; D uncertain. CDR3 length: 12 residues. Germline lookup yields CDR1 SNHLY and CDR2 FYNNEI. V was trimmed by 5 bases and J by 6 bases, leaving 11 bases between them. The CDR3 region has the DNA TGTGCCAGCAGTACATGGGCCTCCGAGCAGTACTTC. Its protein product is CASSTWASEQYF. Combining the CDR3 with reference TRBV2 and TRBJ2-7 gives the whole variable domain EPEVTQTPSHQVTQMGQEVILRCVPISNHLYFYWYRQILGQKVEFLVSFYNNEISEKSEIFDDQFSVERPDGSNFTLKIRSTKLEDSAMYFCASSTWASEQYFGPGTRLTVT.

The chain recombines TRBV4-1 with TRBJ2-6; 7 positions agree with TRBD1. Unmatched junction bases numbered 13, after V lost 2 bases and J lost 0 bases. The CDR3 has 20 residues. Germline CDR1 MGHRA, CDR2 YSYEKL. CDR3 nucleotides: TGCGCCAGCAGCCAACTATCGGTTAGACAGGGAGCCTCTGGGGCCAACGTCCTGACTTTC. Protein sequence: CASSQLSVRQGASGANVLTF.